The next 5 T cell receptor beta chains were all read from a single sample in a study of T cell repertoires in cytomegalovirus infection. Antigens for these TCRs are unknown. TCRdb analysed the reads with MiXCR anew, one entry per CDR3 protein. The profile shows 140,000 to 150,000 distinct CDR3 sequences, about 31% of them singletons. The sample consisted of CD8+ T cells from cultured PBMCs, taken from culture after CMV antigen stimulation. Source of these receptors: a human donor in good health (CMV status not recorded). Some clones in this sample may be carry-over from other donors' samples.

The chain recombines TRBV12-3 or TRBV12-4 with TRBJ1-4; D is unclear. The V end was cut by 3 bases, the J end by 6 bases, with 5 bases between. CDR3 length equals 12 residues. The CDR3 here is CASSFLDEKLFF. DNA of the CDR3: TGTGCCAGCAGTTTTCTCGATGAAAAACTGTTTTTT.

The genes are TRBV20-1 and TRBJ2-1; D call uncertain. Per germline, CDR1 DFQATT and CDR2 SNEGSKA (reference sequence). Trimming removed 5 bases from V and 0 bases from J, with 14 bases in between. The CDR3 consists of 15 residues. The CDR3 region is CSARGAANSYNEQFF. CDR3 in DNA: TGCAGTGCTCGAGGTGCGGCCAACTCCTACAATGAGCAGTTCTTC.

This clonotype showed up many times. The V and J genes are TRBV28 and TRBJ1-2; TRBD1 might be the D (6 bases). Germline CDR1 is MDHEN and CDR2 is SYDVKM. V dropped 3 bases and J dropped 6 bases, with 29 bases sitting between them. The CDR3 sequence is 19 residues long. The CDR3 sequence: CASSFLPRIPGGAYNGYTF. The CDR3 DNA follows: TGTGCCAGCAGTTTCCTTCCCCGGATTCCTGGGGGCGCTTATAATGGCTACACCTTC.

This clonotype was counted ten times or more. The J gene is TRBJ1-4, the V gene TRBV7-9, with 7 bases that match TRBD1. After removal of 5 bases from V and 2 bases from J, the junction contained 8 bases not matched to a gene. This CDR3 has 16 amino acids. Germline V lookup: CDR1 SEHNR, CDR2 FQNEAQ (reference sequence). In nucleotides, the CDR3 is TGTGCCAGCAGCCCACCAGGGGGGGGCACTAATGAAAAACTGTTTTTT. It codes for CASSPPGGGTNEKLFF.

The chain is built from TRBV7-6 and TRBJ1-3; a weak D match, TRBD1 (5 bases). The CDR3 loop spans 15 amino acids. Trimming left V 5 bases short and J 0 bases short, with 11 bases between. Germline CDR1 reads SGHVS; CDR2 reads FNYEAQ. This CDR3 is CASSPRDLSGNTIYF. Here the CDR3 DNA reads TGTGCCAGCAGCCCTAGGGACCTCTCTGGAAACACCATATATTTT. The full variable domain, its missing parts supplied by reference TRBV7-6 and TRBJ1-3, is GAGVSQSPRYKVTKRGQDVALRCDPISGHVSLYWYRQALGQGPEFLTYFNYEAQQDKSGLPNDRFSAERPEGSISTLTIQRTEQRDSAMYRCASSPRDLSGNTIYFGEGSWLTVV.